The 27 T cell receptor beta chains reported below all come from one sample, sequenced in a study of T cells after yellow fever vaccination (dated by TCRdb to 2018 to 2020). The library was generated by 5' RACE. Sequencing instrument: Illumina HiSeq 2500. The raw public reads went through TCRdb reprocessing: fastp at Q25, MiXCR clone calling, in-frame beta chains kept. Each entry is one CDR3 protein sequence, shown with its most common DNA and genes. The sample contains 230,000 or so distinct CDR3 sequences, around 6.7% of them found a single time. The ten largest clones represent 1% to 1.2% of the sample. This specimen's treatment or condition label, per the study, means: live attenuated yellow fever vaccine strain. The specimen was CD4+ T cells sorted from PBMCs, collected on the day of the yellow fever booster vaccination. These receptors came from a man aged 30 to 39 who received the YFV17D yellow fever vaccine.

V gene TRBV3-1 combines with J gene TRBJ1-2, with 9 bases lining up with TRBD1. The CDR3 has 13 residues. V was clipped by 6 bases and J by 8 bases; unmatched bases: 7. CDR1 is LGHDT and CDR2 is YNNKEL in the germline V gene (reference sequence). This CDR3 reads CASRGTGRWGYTF. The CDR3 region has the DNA TGTGCCAGCAGGGGGACAGGGCGTTGGGGCTACACCTTC.

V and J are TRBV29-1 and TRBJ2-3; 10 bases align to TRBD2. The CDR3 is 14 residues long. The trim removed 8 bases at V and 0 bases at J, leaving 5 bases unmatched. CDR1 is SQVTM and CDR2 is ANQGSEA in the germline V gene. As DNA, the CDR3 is TGCAGCTTAACTAGCGGGATTAGCACAGATACGCAGTATTTT. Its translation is CSLTSGISTDTQYF.

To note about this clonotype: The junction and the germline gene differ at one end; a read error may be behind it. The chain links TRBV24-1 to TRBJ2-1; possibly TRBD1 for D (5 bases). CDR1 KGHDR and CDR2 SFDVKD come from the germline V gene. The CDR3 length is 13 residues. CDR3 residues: CATSDLRQGIMLF. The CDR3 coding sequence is TGTGCCACCAGTGATTTACGGCAGGGAATAATGCTCTTC.

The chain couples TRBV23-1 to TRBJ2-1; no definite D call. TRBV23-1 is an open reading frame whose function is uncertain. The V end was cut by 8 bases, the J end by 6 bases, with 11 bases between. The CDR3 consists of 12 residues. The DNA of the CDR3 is TGCGCCAGCCCCGGCTCTGCCAATGAGCAGTTCTTC. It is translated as CASPGSANEQFF.

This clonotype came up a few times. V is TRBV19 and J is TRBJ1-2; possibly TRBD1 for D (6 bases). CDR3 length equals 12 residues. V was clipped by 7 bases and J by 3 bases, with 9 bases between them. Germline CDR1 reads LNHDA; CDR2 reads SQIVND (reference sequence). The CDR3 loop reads CASNSGDYGYTF. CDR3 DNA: TGTGCCAGTAACTCAGGGGACTATGGCTACACCTTC.

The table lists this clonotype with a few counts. The CDR3 DNA reads TGTGCCATCAGTGAAGGGGGGGAAAACATTCAGTACTTC. Residues: CAISEGGENIQYF. The V call is TRBV10-3, the J call TRBJ2-4, with a weak D call TRBD2 (7 bases). The V and J ends lost 3 bases and 5 bases respectively, with 8 bases between them. Germline CDR1 and CDR2: ENHRY and SYGVKD. There are 13 residues in the CDR3.

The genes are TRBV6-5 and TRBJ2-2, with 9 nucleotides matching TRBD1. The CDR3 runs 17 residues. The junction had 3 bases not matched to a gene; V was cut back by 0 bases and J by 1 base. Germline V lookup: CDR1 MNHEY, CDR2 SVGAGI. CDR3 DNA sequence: TGTGCCAGCAGTTACTCCTGGGGACAGGGGAACACCGGGGAGCTGTTTTTT. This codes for CASSYSWGQGNTGELFF.

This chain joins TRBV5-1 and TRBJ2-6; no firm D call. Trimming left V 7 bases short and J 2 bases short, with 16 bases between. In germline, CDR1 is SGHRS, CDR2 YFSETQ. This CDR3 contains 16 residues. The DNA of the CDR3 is TGCGCCAGCCGCGCGCATGAGCGCGCTGGGGCCAACGTCCTGACTTTC. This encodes CASRAHERAGANVLTF.

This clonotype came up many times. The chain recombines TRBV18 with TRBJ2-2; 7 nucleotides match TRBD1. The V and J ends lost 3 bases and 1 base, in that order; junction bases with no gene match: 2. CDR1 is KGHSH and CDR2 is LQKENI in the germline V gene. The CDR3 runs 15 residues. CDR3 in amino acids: CASSPRTGNTGELFF. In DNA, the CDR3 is TGTGCCAGCTCACCTAGGACAGGGAACACCGGGGAGCTGTTTTTT. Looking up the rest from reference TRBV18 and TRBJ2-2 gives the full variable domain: NAGVMQNPRHLVRRRGQEARLRCSPMKGHSHVYWYRQLPEEGLKFMVYLQKENIIDESGMPKERFSAEFPKEGPSILRIQQVVRGDSAAYFCASSPRTGNTGELFFGEGSRLTVL.

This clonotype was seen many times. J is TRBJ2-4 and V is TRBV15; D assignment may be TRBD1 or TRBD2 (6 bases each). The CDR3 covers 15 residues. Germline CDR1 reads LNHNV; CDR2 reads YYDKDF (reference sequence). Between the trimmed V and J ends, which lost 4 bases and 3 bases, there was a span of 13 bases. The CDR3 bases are TGTGCCACCAGCAAGGGGGGATCGGGCAAAAACATTCAGTACTTC. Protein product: CATSKGGSGKNIQYF. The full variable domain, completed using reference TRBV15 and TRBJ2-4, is DAMVIQNPRYQVTQFGKPVTLSCSQTLNHNVMYWYQQKSSQAPKLLFHYYDKDFNNEADTPDNFQSRRPNTSFCFLDIRSPGLGDTAMYLCATSKGGSGKNIQYFGAGTRLSVL.

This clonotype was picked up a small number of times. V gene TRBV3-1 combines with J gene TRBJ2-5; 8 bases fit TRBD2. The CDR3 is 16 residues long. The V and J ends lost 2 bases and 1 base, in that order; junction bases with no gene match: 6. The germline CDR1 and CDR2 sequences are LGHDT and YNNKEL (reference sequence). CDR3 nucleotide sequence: TGTGCCAGCAGCCAAAGGCTAGCGGGTATCCAAGAGACCCAGTACTTC. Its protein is CASSQRLAGIQETQYF.

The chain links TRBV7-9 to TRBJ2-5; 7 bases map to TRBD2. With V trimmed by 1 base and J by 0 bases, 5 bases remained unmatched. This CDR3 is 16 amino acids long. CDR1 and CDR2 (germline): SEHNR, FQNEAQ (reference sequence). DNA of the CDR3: TGTGCCAGCAGCTTAGAAGCGGGGTCGTACCAAGAGACCCAGTACTTC. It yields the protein CASSLEAGSYQETQYF.

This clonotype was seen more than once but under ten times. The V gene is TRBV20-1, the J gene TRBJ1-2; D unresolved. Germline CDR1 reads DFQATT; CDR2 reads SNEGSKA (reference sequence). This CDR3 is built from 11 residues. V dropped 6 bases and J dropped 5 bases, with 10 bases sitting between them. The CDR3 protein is CSAPRPYGYTF. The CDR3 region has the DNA TGCAGTGCCCCCCGGCCGTATGGCTACACCTTC.

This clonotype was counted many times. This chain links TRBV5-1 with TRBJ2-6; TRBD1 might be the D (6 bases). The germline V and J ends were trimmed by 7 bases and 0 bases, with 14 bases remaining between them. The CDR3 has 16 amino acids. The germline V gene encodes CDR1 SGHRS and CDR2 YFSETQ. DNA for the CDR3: TGCGCCAGCCGTGGGGCAGGGGCCTCTGGGGCCAACGTCCTGACTTTC. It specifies CASRGAGASGANVLTF.

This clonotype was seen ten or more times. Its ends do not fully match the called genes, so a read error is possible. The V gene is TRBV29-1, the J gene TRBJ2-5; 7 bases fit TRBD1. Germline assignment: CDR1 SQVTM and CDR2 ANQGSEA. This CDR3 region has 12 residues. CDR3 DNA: TGCAGCGTTCAAGACAGGGTAGAGACCCAGTACTTC. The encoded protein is CSVQDRVETQYF.

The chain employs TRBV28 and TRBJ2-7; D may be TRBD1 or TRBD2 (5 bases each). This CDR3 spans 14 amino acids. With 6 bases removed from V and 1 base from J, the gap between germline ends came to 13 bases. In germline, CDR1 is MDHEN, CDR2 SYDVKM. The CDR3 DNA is TGTGCCAGCAGAAACGCCGGGACGTCCTACGAGCAGTACTTC. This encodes CASRNAGTSYEQYF.

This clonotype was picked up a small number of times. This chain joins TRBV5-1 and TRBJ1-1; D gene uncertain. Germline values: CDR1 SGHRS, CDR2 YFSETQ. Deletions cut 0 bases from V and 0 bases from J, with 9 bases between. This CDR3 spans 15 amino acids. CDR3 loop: CASSLASSMNTEAFF. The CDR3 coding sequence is TGCGCCAGCAGCTTGGCTTCGTCCATGAACACTGAAGCTTTCTTT.

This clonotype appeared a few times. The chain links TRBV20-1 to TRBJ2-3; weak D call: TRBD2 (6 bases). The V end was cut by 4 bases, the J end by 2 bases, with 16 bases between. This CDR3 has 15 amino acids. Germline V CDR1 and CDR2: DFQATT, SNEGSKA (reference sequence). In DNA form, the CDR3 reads TGCAGTGCTAACAGACTAGTTCAAGCCACAGATACGCAGTATTTT. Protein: CSANRLVQATDTQYF.

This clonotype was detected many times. The CDR3 DNA is TGCAGCGTTGGTTCCGGACCGATCTACGAGCAGTACTTC. This codes for CSVGSGPIYEQYF. The chain joins TRBV29-1 to TRBJ2-7; D gene unclear. CDR3 length equals 13 residues. V was pared by 4 bases and J by 3 bases, with 13 bases between. Germline values: CDR1 SQVTM, CDR2 ANQGSEA.

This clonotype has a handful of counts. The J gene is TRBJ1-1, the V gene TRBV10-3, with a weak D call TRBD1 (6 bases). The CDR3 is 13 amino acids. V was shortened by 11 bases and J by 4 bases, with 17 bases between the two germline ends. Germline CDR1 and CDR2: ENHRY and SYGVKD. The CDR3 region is CAASRGGPTEAFF. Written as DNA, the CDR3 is TGTGCCGCTTCAAGGGGGGGGCCCACTGAAGCTTTCTTT.

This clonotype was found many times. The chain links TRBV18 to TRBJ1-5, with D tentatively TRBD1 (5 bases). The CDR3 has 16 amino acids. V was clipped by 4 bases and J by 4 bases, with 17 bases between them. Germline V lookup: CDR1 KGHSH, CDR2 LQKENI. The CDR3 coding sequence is TGTGCCAGCTCACGTTCACAGAGGGGAACAAATCAGCCCCAGCATTTT. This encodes CASSRSQRGTNQPQHF.

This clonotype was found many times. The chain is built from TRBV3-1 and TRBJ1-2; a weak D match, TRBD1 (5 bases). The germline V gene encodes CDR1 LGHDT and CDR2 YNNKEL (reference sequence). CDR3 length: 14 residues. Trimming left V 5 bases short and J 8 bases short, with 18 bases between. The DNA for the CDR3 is TGTGCCAGCAGCGCTACTCAACGGGGGGACGGCTACACCTTC. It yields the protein CASSATQRGDGYTF.

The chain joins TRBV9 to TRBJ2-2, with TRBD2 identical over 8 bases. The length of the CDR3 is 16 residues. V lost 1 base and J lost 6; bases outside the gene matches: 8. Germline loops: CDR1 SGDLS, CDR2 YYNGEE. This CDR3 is CASSVRLAIWPGELFF. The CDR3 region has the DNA TGTGCCAGCAGCGTAAGACTAGCGATATGGCCCGGGGAGCTGTTTTTT.

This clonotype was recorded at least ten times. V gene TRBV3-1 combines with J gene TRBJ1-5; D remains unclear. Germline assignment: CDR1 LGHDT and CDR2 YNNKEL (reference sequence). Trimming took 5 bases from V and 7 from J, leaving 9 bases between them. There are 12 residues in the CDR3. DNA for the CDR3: TGTGCCAGCAGCGCGGGCCGGCAGCCCCAGCATTTT. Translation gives CASSAGRQPQHF.

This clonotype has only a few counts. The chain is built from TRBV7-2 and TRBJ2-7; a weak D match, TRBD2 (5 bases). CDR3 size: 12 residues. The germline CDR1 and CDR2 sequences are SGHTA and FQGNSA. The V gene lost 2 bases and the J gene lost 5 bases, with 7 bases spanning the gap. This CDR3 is CASSLTRDEQYF. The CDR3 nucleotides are TGTGCCAGCAGCTTAACGAGGGACGAGCAGTACTTC. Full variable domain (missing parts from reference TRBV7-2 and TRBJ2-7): GAGVSQSPSNKVTEKGKDVELRCDPISGHTALYWYRQSLGQGLEFLIYFQGNSAPDKSGLPSDRFSAERTGGSVSTLTIQRTQQEDSAVYLCASSLTRDEQYFGPGTRLTVT.

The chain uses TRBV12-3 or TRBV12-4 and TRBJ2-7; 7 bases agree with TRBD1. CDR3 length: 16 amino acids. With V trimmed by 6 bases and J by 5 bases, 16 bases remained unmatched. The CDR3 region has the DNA TGTGCCAGCAGCCCGCGGATAGGGGGCTCGTCCCACGAGCAGTACTTC. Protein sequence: CASSPRIGGSSHEQYF.

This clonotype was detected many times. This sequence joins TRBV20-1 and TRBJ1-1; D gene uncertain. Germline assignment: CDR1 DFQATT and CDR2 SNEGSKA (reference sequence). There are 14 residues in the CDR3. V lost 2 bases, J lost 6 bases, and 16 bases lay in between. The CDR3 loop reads CSARPDGSHPEAFF. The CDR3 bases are TGCAGTGCTAGACCTGACGGGAGCCACCCTGAAGCTTTCTTT.